The entry below describes one T cell receptor (beta chain). This clone's antigen is unknown. No base quality values were provided; no much bigger clone lies one nucleotide off. The source of the sample is a study of blood T cells in healthy people across ages (dated by TCRdb to 2014 to 2015). About the full investigation: In model experiments, roughly one uniquely barcoded TCR beta cDNA molecule per two T cells was captured by template switching. Donors of different ages were randomly distributed across sequencing lanes to avoid experimental bias. Using deep sequencing normalized with unique cDNA molecular identifiers, the study measured how TCR beta repertoire diversity changes with age. Donors were grouped into four age groups: young (average approximately 16 years), middle-aged (around 39), aged (around 60) and long-lived (over 80). The study analyzed two additional independent replicas of 1 million unique cDNA reads from the same blood draw for two donors, one aged 18 to 29 and one aged 80 or older. What the research found in general, with its limitations: Because donor CMV infection status was unknown, age-related changes in expanded clonotypes were potentially confounded. Observed TCR beta diversity correlated strongly with the percentage of naive T cells measured by flow cytometry. Compared with the aged group, the long-lived group had more naive CD4+ T cells, fewer expanded clones and increased TCR diversity, a pattern suggesting age selection. Because profiling used bulk unsorted PBMCs, naive and antigen-experienced compartments could not be compared conclusively. Observed TCR beta diversity per million T cells fell roughly linearly with age, and a significant reduction was already apparent by age approximately 41. Estimates of total diversity from one million sequenced T cells were regarded as lower bounds and underestimates.

The roughly 39 donors, aged 6 to 90 years, were systemically healthy Caucasian individuals from Russia. Each donor gave about 10 milliliters of peripheral blood, drawn into EDTA-treated Vacutainer tubes. Ficoll-Paque density-gradient centrifugation was used to isolate PBMCs, with at least 7 million per sample. Total RNA was extracted from PBMCs with Trizol reagent, with at least 6 micrograms obtained per sample. For every donor, an aliquot of PBMCs went through flow cytometry to measure the percentages of naive CD45RAhigh/CD27high T cells. Preparation of the library involved 5' RACE. The run used an Illumina HiSeq 2500. The second PCR ran for roughly 7 to 12 cycles and used a J-beta primer mix along with a sample-barcoded 5' primer. Each TCR beta cDNA molecule received a unique molecular identifier from a template-switch 5' adaptor carrying 12 random nucleotides. Each sample yielded at least 3 million CDR3-containing paired-end reads. First-strand cDNA was synthesized from all RNA with the Mint cDNA synthesis kit, primed by a TRBC-specific oligonucleotide. After uracil-DNA glycosylase treatment, a first 18-cycle PCR used universal primers M1SS and BC2_uni_R on all cDNA. For the original study's pipeline: Each sample was normalized by randomly selecting 1 million high-quality reads, each carrying a distinct molecular identifier. Reads with shared molecular identifiers were discarded instead of being binned into consensus sequences. MiTCR, with a Q25 quality threshold and the strictest error-elimination algorithm, was used for CDR3 identification, clonotype clustering and error correction. A nonparametric unseen species model using Euler transformation provided a lower-bound estimate of total TCR beta diversity. TCRdb applied fastp at Q25 and MiXCR to the public reads, then kept only in-frame beta chains. Entries are consolidated by CDR3 protein sequence, retaining the most common genes and DNA. The V and J calls were not made by the authors but by TCRdb's processing. This sample comprises hundreds of thousands of distinct CDR3 sequences, 29% of them detected only once. The ten largest clonotypes hold around 15% of the sample.

Counted from cysteine to phenylalanine, this CDR3 has 15 amino acids. CDR3 DNA is the only sequence kept; it has 45 bases, read in frame from the first base. Taken from the germline V gene, the CDR1 and CDR2 loops are SGHTA and FQGNSA. Relative to germline, V is 2 bases shorter and J is 2 bases shorter, with 13 bases between their ends. The receptor was derived from a woman older than 75 in good health. The chain is made from TRBV7-2 and TRBJ2-7, with the D gene possibly TRBD1 or TRBD2, each one fitting 6 bases. The sample comprised blood. The bases are TGTGCCAGCAGCTTAAGGAGGGGGAGGACCTACGAGCAGTACTTC. This encodes CASSLRRGRTYEQYF.